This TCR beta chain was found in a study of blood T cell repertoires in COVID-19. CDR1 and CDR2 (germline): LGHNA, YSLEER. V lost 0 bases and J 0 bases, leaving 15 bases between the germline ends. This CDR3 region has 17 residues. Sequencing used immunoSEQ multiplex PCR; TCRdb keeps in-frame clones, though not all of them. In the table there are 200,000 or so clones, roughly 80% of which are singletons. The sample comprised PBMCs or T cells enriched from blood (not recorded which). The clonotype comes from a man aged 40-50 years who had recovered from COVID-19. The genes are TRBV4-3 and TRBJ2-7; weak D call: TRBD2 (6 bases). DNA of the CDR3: TGCGCCAGCAGCCAAGAAGTGGAGGGACTTAGCTCCTACGAGCAGTACTTC. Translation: CASSQEVEGLSSYEQYF.